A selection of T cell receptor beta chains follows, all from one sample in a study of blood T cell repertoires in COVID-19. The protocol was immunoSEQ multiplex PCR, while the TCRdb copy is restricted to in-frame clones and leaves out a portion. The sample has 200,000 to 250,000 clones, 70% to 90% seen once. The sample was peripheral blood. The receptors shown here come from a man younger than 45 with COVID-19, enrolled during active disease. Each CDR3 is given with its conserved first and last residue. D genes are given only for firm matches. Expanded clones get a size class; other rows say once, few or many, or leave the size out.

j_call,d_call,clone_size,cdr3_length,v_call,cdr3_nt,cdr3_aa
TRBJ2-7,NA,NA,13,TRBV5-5,TGTGCCAGCAGCAGGGGACTTCCGTACGAGCAGTACTTC,CASSRGLPYEQYF
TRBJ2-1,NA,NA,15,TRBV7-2,TGTGCCAGCAGCTTTGGAGGGGACTCCTACAATGAGCAGTTCTTC,CASSFGGDSYNEQFF
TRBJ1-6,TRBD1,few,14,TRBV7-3,TGTGCCAGCAGCCGGACAGGGGTAAATTCACCCCTCCACTTT,CASSRTGVNSPLHF
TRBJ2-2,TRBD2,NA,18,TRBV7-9,TGTGCCAGCAGCTTTGTAGCGGGGCCCACTCCGAACACCGGGGAGCTGTTTTTT,CASSFVAGPTPNTGELFF
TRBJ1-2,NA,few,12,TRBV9,TGTGCCAGCAGCGTAGCCCCCAGTGGCTACACCTTC,CASSVAPSGYTF
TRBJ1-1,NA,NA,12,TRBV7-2,TGTGCCAGCAGCTGGCTGAACACTGAAGCTTTCTTT,CASSWLNTEAFF
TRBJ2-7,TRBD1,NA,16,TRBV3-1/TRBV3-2,TGTGCCAGCAGCCCCTCAGACAGGGGGCCTCCCTACGAGCAGTACTTC,CASSPSDRGPPYEQYF
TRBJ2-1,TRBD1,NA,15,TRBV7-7,TGTGCCAGCAGATCCGGGACAGGGAGACACAATGAGCAGTTCTTC,CASRSGTGRHNEQFF
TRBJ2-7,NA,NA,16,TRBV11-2,TGTGCCAGCAGCTCTCCGGAAGGGGGAGAGGCGGACGAGCAGTACTTC,CASSSPEGGEADEQYF
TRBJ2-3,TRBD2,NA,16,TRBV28,TGTGCCAGCAGTTTATGGGGTAGCGCGGGGGCAGATACGCAGTATTTT,CASSLWGSAGADTQYF
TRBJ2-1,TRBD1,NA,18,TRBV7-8,TGTGCCAGCAGCTTTCCCAGGACAGGGGGCATGTCCTACAATGAGCAGTTCTTC,CASSFPRTGGMSYNEQFF
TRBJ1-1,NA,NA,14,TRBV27,TGTGCCAGCAGTTCTCTGGGGGGTAACCCTGAAGCTTTCTTT,CASSSLGGNPEAFF
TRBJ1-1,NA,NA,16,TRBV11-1,TGTGCCAGCAGCTTCTTCGTGACAGGAGGTAACACTGAAGCTTTCTTT,CASSFFVTGGNTEAFF
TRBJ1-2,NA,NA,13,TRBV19,TGTGCCAGTAGTATAGAGACAGACTATGGCTACACCTTC,CASSIETDYGYTF
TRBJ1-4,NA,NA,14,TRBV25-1,TGTGCCAGCACCGATACAGGGCCCAATGAAAAACTGTTTTTT,CASTDTGPNEKLFF
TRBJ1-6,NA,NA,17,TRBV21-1,TGTGCCAGCAGCAAAGGGTGCGGGGTAGTGGGGAATTCACCCCTCCACTTT,CASSKGCGVVGNSPLHF
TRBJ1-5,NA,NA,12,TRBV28,TGTGCCAGCAGCCTACGGTTTTGGCCCCAGCATTTT,CASSLRFWPQHF
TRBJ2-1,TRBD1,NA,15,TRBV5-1,TGCGCCAGCAGTTCCGGGACAGGGGATTACAATGAGCAGTTCTTC,CASSSGTGDYNEQFF
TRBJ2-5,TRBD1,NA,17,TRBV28,TGTGCCAGCAGCAAACAGGGGGCGCTGAACGGGAGAGGGACCCAGTACTTC,CASSKQGALNGRGTQYF
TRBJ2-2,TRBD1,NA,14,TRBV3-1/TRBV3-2,TGTGCCAGCAGTCAACAGGGGGGCACCGGGGAGCTGTTTTTT,CASSQQGGTGELFF
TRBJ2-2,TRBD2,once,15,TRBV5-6,TGTGCCAGCAGCTTAGCGGGGGGGAACCCCGGGGAGCTGTTTTTT,CASSLAGGNPGELFF
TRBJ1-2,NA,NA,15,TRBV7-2,TGTGCCAGCAGCTGGGATCCGGGAGCAAGCTATGGCTACACCTTC,CASSWDPGASYGYTF
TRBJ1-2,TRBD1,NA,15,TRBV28,TGTGCCAGCAGTTTACCCCAGGACAGGGCTGGAGGCTACACCTTC,CASSLPQDRAGGYTF
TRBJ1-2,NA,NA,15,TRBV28,TGTGCCAGCAGCCTAGAACACAGGCGCTTCTATGGCTACACCTTC,CASSLEHRRFYGYTF
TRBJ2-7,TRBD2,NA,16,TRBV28,TGTGCCAGCAACTTTCAACCGGGAGGCATGACCTACGAGCAGTACTTC,CASNFQPGGMTYEQYF
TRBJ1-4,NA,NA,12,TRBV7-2,TGTGCCAGCAGCCCTAGCCGCGATAAACTGTTTTTT,CASSPSRDKLFF
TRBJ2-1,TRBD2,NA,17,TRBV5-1,TGCGCCAGCAGCTATCCTAGCGGGGGCCAACTTTACAATGAGCAGTTCTTC,CASSYPSGGQLYNEQFF
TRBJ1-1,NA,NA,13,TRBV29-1,TGCAGCGTGAGTAGTGCCATGAACACTGAAGCTTTCTTT,CSVSSAMNTEAFF
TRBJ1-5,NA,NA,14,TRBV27,TGTGCCAGCAAGCTGGGGGCAGCTTATCAGCCCCAGCATTTT,CASKLGAAYQPQHF
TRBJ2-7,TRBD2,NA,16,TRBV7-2,TGTGCCAGCAGCTTATTAGCGGGAGGGGAGGTCTACGAGCAGTACTTC,CASSLLAGGEVYEQYF
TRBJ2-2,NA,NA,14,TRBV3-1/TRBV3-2,TGTGCCAGCAGCCAGGGGGCGCTTGTCGGGGAGCTGTTTTTT,CASSQGALVGELFF
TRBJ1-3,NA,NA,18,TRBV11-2,TGTGCCAGCAGCTTAGTGGCCGGACAGCCTACTTCTGGAAACACCATATATTTT,CASSLVAGQPTSGNTIYF
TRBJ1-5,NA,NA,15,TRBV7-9,TGTGCCAGCAGCTTAGGGACAGTTAGCAATCAGCCCCAGCATTTT,CASSLGTVSNQPQHF
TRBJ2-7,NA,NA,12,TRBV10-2,TGCGCCAGCGGACGGCGGGGCTACGAGCAGTACTTC,CASGRRGYEQYF
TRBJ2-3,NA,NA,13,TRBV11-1,TGTGCCAGCAGCTTTTCCGGCACAGATACGCAGTATTTT,CASSFSGTDTQYF
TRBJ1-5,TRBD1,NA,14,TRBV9,TGTGCCAGCAGCGTGGGACAGGGAAATCAGCCCCAGCATTTT,CASSVGQGNQPQHF
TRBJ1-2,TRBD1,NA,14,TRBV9,TGTGCCAGCAGCGTGGATCTACAGGGGGGCGGCTACACCTTC,CASSVDLQGGGYTF
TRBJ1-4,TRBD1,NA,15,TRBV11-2,TGTGCCAGCAGCTTAGAGGGACAGCCTTTGGAAAAACTGTTTTTT,CASSLEGQPLEKLFF